The subject of this entry is one T cell receptor beta chain. Authors' processing steps: Amplification with reference gene primers provided the estimates of nucleated cell counts. Method: immunoSEQ multiplex PCR; TCRdb's copy keeps in-frame clones and lacks some. The V and J calls and clone size are taken from that table; D and trimming were inferred from the DNA. This table has about 160,000 clones, more than 60% appearing once. The CDR3 runs to 14 residues. Germline trimming cut 8 bases from V and 3 bases from J; bases unmatched to any gene: 4. Germline V gene sequence: CDR1 MNHEY, CDR2 SVGAGI. The entry originates in a study of blood T cell repertoires in COVID-19. Study overall: Samples taken during acute and convalescent COVID-19 were collected in the United States, Italy and Spain. In each case, the material was cDNA or gDNA derived from T cells, B-cell-depleted T cells, or PBMCs.

The origin of this receptor is a man in his sixties with acute or convalescent COVID-19. Material: peripheral blood. The J gene is TRBJ1-5, the V gene TRBV6-5; 10 bases fit TRBD1. In DNA, the CDR3 is TGTGCCAGCCGGACAGGGGGTAACAATCAGCCCCAGCATTTT. Its protein product is CASRTGGNNQPQHF.